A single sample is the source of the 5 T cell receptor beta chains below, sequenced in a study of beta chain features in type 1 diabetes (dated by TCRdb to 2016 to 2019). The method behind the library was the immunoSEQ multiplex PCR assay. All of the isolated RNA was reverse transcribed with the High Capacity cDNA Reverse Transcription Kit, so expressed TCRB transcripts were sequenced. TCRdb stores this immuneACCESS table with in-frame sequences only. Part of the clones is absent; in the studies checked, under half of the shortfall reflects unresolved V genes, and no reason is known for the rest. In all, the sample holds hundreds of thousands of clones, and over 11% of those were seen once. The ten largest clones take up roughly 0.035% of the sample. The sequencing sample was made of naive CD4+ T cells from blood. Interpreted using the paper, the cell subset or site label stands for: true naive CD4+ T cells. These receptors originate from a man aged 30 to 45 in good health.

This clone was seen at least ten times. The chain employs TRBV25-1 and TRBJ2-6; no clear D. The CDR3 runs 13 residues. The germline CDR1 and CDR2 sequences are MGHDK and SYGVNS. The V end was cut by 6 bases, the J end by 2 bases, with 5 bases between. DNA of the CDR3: TGTGCCAGCAGGGTTACTGGGGCCAACGTCCTGACTTTC. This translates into CASRVTGANVLTF.

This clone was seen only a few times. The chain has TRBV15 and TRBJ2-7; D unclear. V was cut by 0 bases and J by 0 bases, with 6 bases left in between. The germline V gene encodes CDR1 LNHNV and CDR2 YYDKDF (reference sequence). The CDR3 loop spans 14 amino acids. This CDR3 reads CATSRERSSYEQYF. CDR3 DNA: TGTGCCACCAGCAGAGAGAGGTCCTCCTACGAGCAGTACTTC.

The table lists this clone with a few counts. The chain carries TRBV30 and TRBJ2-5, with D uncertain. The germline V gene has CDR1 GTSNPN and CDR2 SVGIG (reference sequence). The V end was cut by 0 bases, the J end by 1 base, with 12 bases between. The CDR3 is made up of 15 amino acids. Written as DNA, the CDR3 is TGTGCCTGGAGTGTAAGTGGTGGAGCCCAAGAGACCCAGTACTTC. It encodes CAWSVSGGAQETQYF.

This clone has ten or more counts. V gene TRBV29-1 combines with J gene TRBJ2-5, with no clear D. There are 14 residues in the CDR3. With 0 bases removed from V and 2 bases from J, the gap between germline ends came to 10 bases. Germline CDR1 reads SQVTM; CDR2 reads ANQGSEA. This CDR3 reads CSVEDRLLQETQYF. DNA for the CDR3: TGCAGCGTTGAAGATCGGCTGTTACAAGAGACCCAGTACTTC.

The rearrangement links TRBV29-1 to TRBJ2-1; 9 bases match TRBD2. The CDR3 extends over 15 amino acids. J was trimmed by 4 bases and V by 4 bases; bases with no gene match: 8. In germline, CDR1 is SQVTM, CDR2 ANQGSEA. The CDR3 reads CSVVLIAGEYNEQFF. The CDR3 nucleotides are TGCAGCGTTGTCTTAATAGCGGGGGAATACAATGAGCAGTTCTTC.